The clone carrying this TCR beta chain was seen just once. This sample was included in a study of blood T cells in healthy people across ages. Deletions cut 1 base from V and 2 bases from J, with 12 bases between. Germline values: CDR1 KGHDR, CDR2 SFDVKD. CDR3 size: 16 residues. Next came a second PCR, run for about 7 to 11 cycles, which used a sample-barcoded 5' primer along with a J-beta primer mix. TCRdb re-called the 5' RACE reads with MiXCR, one entry per CDR3 protein. The sample carries more than 700,000 distinct CDR3 sequences, about 45% recorded once. This clonotype was obtained from a man older than 75 in good health. What was sequenced was blood. This sequence joins TRBV24-1 and TRBJ2-3; D is ambiguous. CDR3 bases: TGTGCCACCAGTGATTTCCCTTGTACGAACACAGATACGCAGTATTTT. Protein product: CATSDFPCTNTDTQYF.